The source of this TCR beta chain is a study of regulatory T cells in long-lasting Graves disease. In this sample, this clonotype turned up many times. Building of the TCR beta libraries involved iRepertoire HTBI primers and Arm-PCR of CDR3 regions. TCRdb re-analysed the multiplex PCR reads in MiXCR, keeping a single row per CDR3 protein. The table includes around 360,000 distinct CDR3 sequences, roughly 15% detected once. The time point is: newly diagnosed GD, antithyroid drugs for less than 3 months. PBMC RNA was the source of the TCR library. These data were also filed under a second study, of T cells in Graves' hyperthyroidism and ophthalmopathy.

The material was peripheral blood mononuclear cells (PBMCs), obtained at new diagnosis, from a patient treated with antithyroid drugs. The source of this sequence is a woman aged 18 to 35 with Graves disease.

CDR3 coding DNA: TGTGCCAGCAGCAGCTCCGGGACCTCCTACGAGCAGTACTTC. Amino acid sequence: CASSSSGTSYEQYF. J is TRBJ2-7 and V is TRBV7-9; either TRBD1 or TRBD2 may fit D (5 bases each). The CDR3 has 14 residues. V was shortened by 5 bases and J by 0 bases, with 11 bases between the two germline ends. CDR1 is SEHNR, CDR2 FQNEAQ, per germline (reference sequence).